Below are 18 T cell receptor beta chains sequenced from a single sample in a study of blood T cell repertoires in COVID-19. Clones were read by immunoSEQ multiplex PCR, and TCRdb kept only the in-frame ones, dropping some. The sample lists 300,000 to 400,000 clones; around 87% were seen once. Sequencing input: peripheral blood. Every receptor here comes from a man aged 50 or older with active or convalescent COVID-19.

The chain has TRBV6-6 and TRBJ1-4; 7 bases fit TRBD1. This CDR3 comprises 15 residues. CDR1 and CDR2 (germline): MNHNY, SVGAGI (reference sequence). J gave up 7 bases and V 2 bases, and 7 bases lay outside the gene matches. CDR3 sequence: CASSYRQGVGEKLFF. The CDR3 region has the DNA TGTGCCAGCAGTTACCGACAGGGAGTGGGTGAAAAACTGTTTTTT.

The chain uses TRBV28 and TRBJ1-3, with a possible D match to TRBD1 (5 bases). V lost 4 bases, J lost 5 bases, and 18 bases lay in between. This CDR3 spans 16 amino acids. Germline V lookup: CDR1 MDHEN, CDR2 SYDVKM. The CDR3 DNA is TGTGCCAGCAGTTCCACAGGACCTAATGGGCGAAACACCATATATTTT. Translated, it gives CASSSTGPNGRNTIYF.

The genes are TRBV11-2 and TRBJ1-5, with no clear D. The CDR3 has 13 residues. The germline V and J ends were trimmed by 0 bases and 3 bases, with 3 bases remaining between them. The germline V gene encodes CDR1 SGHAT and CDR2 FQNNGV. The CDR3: CASSLDLNQPQHF. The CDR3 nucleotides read TGTGCCAGCAGCTTAGACCTCAATCAGCCCCAGCATTTT.

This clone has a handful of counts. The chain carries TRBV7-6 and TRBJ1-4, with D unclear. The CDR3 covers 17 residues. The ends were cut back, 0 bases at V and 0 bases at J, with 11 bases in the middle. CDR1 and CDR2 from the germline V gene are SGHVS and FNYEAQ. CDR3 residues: CASSLAWQAPTNEKLFF. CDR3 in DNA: TGTGCCAGCAGCTTAGCGTGGCAGGCACCAACTAATGAAAAACTGTTTTTT.

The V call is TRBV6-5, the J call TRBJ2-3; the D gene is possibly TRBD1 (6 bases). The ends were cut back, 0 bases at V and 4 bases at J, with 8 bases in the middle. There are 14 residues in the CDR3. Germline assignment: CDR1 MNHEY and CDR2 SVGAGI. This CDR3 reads CASSYSKGADTQYF. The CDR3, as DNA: TGTGCCAGCAGTTACTCGAAGGGGGCAGATACGCAGTATTTT.

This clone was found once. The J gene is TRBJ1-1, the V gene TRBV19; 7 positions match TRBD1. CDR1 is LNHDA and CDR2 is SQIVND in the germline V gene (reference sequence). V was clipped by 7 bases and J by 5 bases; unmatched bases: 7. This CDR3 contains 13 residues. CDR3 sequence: CASTFSGGTEAFF. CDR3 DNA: TGTGCCAGTACCTTCTCAGGGGGGACTGAAGCTTTCTTT.

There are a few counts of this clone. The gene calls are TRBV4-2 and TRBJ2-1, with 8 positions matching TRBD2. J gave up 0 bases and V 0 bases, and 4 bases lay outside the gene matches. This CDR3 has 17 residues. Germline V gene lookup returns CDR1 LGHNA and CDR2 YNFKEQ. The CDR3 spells CASSQDGSGSSYNEQFF. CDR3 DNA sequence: TGTGCCAGCAGCCAAGATGGGAGCGGGAGCTCCTACAATGAGCAGTTCTTC.

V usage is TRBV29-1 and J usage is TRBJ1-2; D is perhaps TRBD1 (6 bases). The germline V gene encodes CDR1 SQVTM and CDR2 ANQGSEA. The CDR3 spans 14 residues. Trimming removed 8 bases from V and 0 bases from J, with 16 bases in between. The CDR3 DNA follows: TGCAGCCCCGAGGGCAGGGGCCCTAACTATGGCTACACCTTC. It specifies CSPEGRGPNYGYTF.

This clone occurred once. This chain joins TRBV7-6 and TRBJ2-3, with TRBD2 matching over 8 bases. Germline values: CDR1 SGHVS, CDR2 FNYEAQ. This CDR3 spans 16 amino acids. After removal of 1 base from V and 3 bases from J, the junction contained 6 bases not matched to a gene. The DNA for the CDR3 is TGTGCCAGCAGCTTAGGGGGCGGGAGGTTTACAGATACGCAGTATTTT. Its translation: CASSLGGGRFTDTQYF. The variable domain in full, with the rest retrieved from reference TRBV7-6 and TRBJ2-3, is GAGVSQSPRYKVTKRGQDVALRCDPISGHVSLYWYRQALGQGPEFLTYFNYEAQQDKSGLPNDRFSAERPEGSISTLTIQRTEQRDSAMYRCASSLGGGRFTDTQYFGPGTRLTVL.

The CDR3 sequence is CASSKSTDTEAFF. The CDR3 region has the DNA TGTGCCAGCTCAAAATCGACAGACACTGAAGCTTTCTTT. The chain recombines TRBV18 with TRBJ1-1, with D possibly matching TRBD1 (5 bases). V dropped 5 bases and J dropped 3 bases, with 10 bases sitting between them. The CDR3 has 13 residues. Germline V gene data show CDR1 as KGHSH and CDR2 as LQKENI. The full variable domain, rest sourced from reference TRBV18 and TRBJ1-1, is NAGVMQNPRHLVRRRGQEARLRCSPMKGHSHVYWYRQLPEEGLKFMVYLQKENIIDESGMPKERFSAEFPKEGPSILRIQQVVRGDSAAYFCASSKSTDTEAFFGQGTRLTVV.

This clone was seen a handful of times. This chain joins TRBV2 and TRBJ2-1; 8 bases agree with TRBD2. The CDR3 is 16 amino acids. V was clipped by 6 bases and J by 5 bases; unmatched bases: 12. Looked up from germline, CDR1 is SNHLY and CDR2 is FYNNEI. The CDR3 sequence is CASSGRGSLFNNEQFF. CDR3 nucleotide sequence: TGTGCCAGCAGCGGGAGGGGGTCTCTATTTAACAATGAGCAGTTCTTC.

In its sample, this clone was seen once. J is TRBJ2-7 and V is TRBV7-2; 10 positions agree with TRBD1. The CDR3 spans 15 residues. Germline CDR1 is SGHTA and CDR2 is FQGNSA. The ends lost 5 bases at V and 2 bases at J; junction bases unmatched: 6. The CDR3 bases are TGTGCCAGCAGCACGGGGACAGGGGTCGCCTACGAGCAGTACTTC. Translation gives CASSTGTGVAYEQYF.

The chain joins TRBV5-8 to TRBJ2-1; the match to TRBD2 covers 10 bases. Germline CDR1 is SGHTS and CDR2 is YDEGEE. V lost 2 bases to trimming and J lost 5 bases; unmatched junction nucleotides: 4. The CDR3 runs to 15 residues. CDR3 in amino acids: CASSFFTSGDNEQFF. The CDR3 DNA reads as TGTGCCAGCAGCTTTTTCACTAGCGGGGACAATGAGCAGTTCTTC.

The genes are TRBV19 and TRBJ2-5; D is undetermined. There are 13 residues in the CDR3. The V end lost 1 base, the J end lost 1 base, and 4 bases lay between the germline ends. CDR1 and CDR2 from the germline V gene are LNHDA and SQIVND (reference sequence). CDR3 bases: TGTGCCAGTAGTATAGCGGTCCAAGAGACCCAGTACTTC. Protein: CASSIAVQETQYF.

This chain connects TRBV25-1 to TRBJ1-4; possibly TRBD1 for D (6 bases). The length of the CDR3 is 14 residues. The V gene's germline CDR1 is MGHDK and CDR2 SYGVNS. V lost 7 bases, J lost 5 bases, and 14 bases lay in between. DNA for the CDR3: TGTGCCAGCAAGGGGGTGAGGGGAAATGAAAAACTGTTTTTT. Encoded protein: CASKGVRGNEKLFF. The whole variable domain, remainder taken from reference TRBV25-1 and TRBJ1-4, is EADIYQTPRYLVIGTGKKITLECSQTMGHDKMYWYQQDPGMELHLIHYSYGVNSTEKGDLSSESTVSRIRTEHFPLTLESARPSHTSQYLCASKGVRGNEKLFFGSGTQLSVL.

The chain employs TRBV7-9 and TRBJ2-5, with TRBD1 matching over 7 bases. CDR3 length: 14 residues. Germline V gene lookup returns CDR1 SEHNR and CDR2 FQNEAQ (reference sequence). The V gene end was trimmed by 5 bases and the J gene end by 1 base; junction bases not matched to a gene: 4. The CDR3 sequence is CASSPGTVQETQYF. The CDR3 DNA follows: TGTGCCAGCAGCCCGGGGACAGTCCAAGAGACCCAGTACTTC.

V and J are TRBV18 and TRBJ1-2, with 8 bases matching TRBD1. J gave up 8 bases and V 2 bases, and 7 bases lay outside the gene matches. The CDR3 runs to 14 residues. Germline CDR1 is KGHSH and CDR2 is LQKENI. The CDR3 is CASSPTDRATGYTF. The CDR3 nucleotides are TGTGCCAGCTCACCAACGGACAGGGCCACAGGCTACACCTTC.

The CDR3 nucleotides are TGTGCCAGCAGCTTTCTAGCGGAAGAGACCCAGTACTTC. Protein: CASSFLAEETQYF. This chain connects TRBV5-8 to TRBJ2-5; TRBD2 agrees at 7 bases. Germline V CDR1 and CDR2: SGHTS, YDEGEE. The CDR3 extends over 13 amino acids. V lost 2 bases and J lost 3; bases outside the gene matches: 1.